Listed here are 26 T cell receptor beta chains from one sample, sequenced in a study of response to subunit inactivated influenza vaccine. MiXCR was run by TCRdb on the RT-PCR reads, yielding one entry per CDR3 protein. This table holds 450,000 to 600,000 distinct CDR3 sequences, less than 7.5% found once. Material: PBMCs from blood, obtained around 25 months after vaccination. These receptors came from a man between 50 and 70 years old who received an inactivated influenza vaccine.

The rearrangement joins TRBV7-6 to TRBJ2-3; possible D gene TRBD2, 6 bases. CDR1 and CDR2 from the germline V gene are SGHVS and FNYEAQ. This CDR3 contains 17 residues. V lost 1 base and J lost 0, with 14 bases in between. The CDR3 nucleotides read TGTGCCAGCAGCTTAGAGGTTGGAGGGCCTAGCACAGATACGCAGTATTTT. Its protein is CASSLEVGGPSTDTQYF. Together with reference TRBV7-6 and TRBJ2-3, the CDR3 gives the full variable domain: GAGVSQSPRYKVTKRGQDVALRCDPISGHVSLYWYRQALGQGPEFLTYFNYEAQQDKSGLPNDRFSAERPEGSISTLTIQRTEQRDSAMYRCASSLEVGGPSTDTQYFGPGTRLTVL.

J is TRBJ2-1 and V is TRBV11-2; perhaps TRBD2 as D (6 bases). Trimming shortened V by 5 bases and J by 9 bases, and 17 bases separated the two germline ends. The CDR3 is 14 residues long. Germline lookup yields CDR1 SGHAT and CDR2 FQNNGV. CDR3 in DNA: TGTGCCAGCAGCCCCGAGACTAGGCCCGCTGAGCAGTTCTTC. Residues: CASSPETRPAEQFF.

This clonotype was observed a handful of times. This chain uses TRBV25-1 with TRBJ1-4; the D is unclear. V was shortened by 8 bases and J by 10 bases, with 14 bases between the two germline ends. The germline V gene has CDR1 MGHDK and CDR2 SYGVNS. The CDR3 totals 12 residues. For the CDR3, the DNA is TGTGCCAGCTCTAAAGGCCTTGGAAAACTGTTTTTT. This codes for CASSKGLGKLFF.

This clonotype was found a few times. CDR3 sequence reads: CASSKGQGAGANEQFF. The CDR3 DNA reads TGCGCCAGCAGCAAAGGACAGGGGGCGGGGGCCAATGAGCAGTTCTTC. The chain combines TRBV5-1 with TRBJ2-1, with 11 nucleotides matching TRBD1. This CDR3 is built from 16 residues. Germline CDR1 reads SGHRS; CDR2 reads YFSETQ. Trimming cost V 4 bases and J 6 bases; bases outside gene matches: 9.

This clonotype turned up a few times. This chain uses TRBV28 with TRBJ2-1; no firm D call. Per the germline V gene, CDR1 is MDHEN and CDR2 is SYDVKM. The CDR3 is 16 amino acids. V shed 6 bases and J shed 1 base, with 16 bases lying between them. This CDR3 reads CASRLRHDGSYNEQFF. CDR3 DNA sequence: TGTGCCAGCAGGCTGCGACACGACGGATCCTACAATGAGCAGTTCTTC.

Turning to this clonotype: At one boundary the junction diverges from the germline segment, which might be a read error. V and J are TRBV28 and TRBJ1-1, with D maybe TRBD1 (6 bases). Germline V gene data show CDR1 as MDHEN and CDR2 as SYDVKM. This CDR3 has 13 amino acids. The CDR3 reads CASRTGMNTKAFF. The CDR3 DNA sequence: TGTGCCAGCAGGACAGGTATGAACACTAAAGCTTTCTTT.

The chain uses TRBV6-5 and TRBJ1-6; D is ambiguous. Germline V gene data show CDR1 as MNHEY and CDR2 as SVGAGI. The CDR3 length is 13 residues. V lost 0 bases to trimming and J lost 11 bases, with 8 bases between them. CDR3 loop: CASSYSYATPLHF. As DNA, the CDR3 is TGTGCCAGCAGTTACTCTTATGCGACACCCCTCCACTTT.

This clonotype was seen a handful of times. This chain connects TRBV28 to TRBJ2-7, with D possibly called TRBD1 or TRBD2 (6 bases each). The V and J ends lost 10 bases and 4 bases respectively, with 20 bases between them. This CDR3 is built from 14 residues. The germline gives CDR1 MDHEN, CDR2 SYDVKM. As DNA, the CDR3 is TGTGCCACCGACCCTACGGGGGCGAGGTACGAGCAGTACTTC. It yields the protein CATDPTGARYEQYF.

The chain recombines TRBV20-1 with TRBJ1-6; 9 bases match TRBD1. Germline-derived CDR1 and CDR2 are DFQATT and SNEGSKA (reference sequence). This CDR3 contains 12 residues. J gave up 8 bases and V 6 bases, and 2 bases lay outside the gene matches. CDR3 residues: CSARTGDSPLHF. Written as DNA, the CDR3 is TGCAGTGCCCGGACAGGGGATTCACCCCTCCACTTT.

This clonotype was observed a few times. The V and J genes are TRBV20-1 and TRBJ2-1, with 8 bases identical to TRBD2. Germline V gives CDR1 DFQATT, CDR2 SNEGSKA (reference sequence). V was clipped by 0 bases and J by 3 bases; unmatched bases: 4. This CDR3 spans 15 amino acids. As DNA, the CDR3 is TGCAGTGCTAGAGATAATAGCGGGGTCTACAATGAGCAGTTCTTC. Encoded protein: CSARDNSGVYNEQFF.

This clonotype occurred a few times. A much larger clonotype is one base distant, so this may be a read error. The chain is built from TRBV12-3 or TRBV12-4 and TRBJ2-3; no clear D. V was pared by 2 bases and J by 6 bases, with 6 bases between. The CDR3 runs to 12 residues. CDR3 coding DNA: TGTGCCAGCAGTTTACACGGGGATACGCAGTATTTT. Its protein is CASSLHGDTQYF.

This clonotype was detected only a few times. This chain uses TRBV7-2 with TRBJ2-1, with no clear D. Germline values: CDR1 SGHTA, CDR2 FQGNSA. Trimming shortened V by 6 bases and J by 6 bases, and 3 bases separated the two germline ends. There are 10 residues in the CDR3. This chain's CDR3 is CASRTNEQFF. Here the CDR3 DNA reads TGTGCCAGCAGGACCAATGAGCAGTTCTTC.

This clonotype was seen a few times. The chain joins TRBV4-2 to TRBJ1-1; 7 bases are shared with TRBD1. The length of the CDR3 is 15 residues. V was pared by 1 base and J by 0 bases, with 2 bases of the junction left unmatched. Germline CDR1 is LGHNA and CDR2 is YNFKEQ. The CDR3 coding sequence is TGTGCCAGCAGCCAAGGGACAGGAATGAACACTGAAGCTTTCTTT. Translating gives CASSQGTGMNTEAFF.

This clonotype came up a few times. This chain connects TRBV6-1 to TRBJ2-1; 7 bases are a match to TRBD1. J gave up 1 base and V 5 bases, and 8 bases lay outside the gene matches. The CDR3 extends over 16 amino acids. Looked up from germline, CDR1 is MNHNS and CDR2 is SASEGT. CDR3 residues: CASSRTGALSYNEQFF. CDR3 bases: TGTGCCAGCAGTCGCACAGGGGCACTATCCTACAATGAGCAGTTCTTC.

This clonotype was seen at least ten times. The rearrangement uses TRBV7-9 and TRBJ2-1; no clear D gene. V lost 0 bases to trimming and J lost 7 bases, with 7 bases between them. Germline CDR1 is SEHNR and CDR2 is FQNEAQ (reference sequence). The CDR3 totals 13 residues. CDR3 in DNA: TGTGCCAGCAGCTTAGCGTTTGGTAATGAGCAGTTCTTC. Protein product: CASSLAFGNEQFF.

In its sample, this clonotype was seen many times. This rearrangement joins TRBV5-1 to TRBJ2-2, with no clear D. The CDR3 runs to 14 residues. Germline V gene sequence: CDR1 SGHRS, CDR2 YFSETQ. With 5 bases removed from V and 5 bases from J, the gap between germline ends came to 13 bases. The CDR3 sequence is CASSFRQTTGELFF. DNA of the CDR3: TGCGCCAGCAGTTTCAGGCAAACTACCGGGGAGCTGTTTTTT. Looking up the rest from reference TRBV5-1 and TRBJ2-2 gives the full variable domain: KAGVTQTPRYLIKTRGQQVTLSCSPISGHRSVSWYQQTPGQGLQFLFEYFSETQRNKGNFPGRFSGRQFSNSRSEMNVSTLELGDSALYLCASSFRQTTGELFFGEGSRLTVL.

There are a few counts of this clonotype. V usage is TRBV11-3 and J usage is TRBJ2-7, with D tentatively TRBD2 (6 bases). Trimming removed 0 bases at V and 6 bases at J, with 12 bases between. The germline V gene encodes CDR1 SGHNT and CDR2 YENEEA. The CDR3 extends over 14 amino acids. CDR3 sequence: CASSLDQTSTEQYF. Here the CDR3 DNA reads TGTGCCAGCAGCTTAGATCAAACTAGCACCGAGCAGTACTTC.

This clonotype was found many times. The chain carries TRBV10-3 and TRBJ1-5, with D hard to call. The V end was cut by 4 bases, the J end by 6 bases, with 10 bases between. This CDR3 contains 13 residues. Germline assignment: CDR1 ENHRY and CDR2 SYGVKD. The CDR3: CAISGGGGQPQHF. In DNA, the CDR3 is TGTGCCATCAGTGGGGGTGGCGGTCAGCCCCAGCATTTT.

V is TRBV6-1 and J is TRBJ1-5; no definite D call. The CDR3 contains 14 residues. Trimming removed 6 bases at V and 4 bases at J, with 13 bases between. Germline V lookup: CDR1 MNHNS, CDR2 SASEGT. The CDR3 nucleotides read TGTGCCAGCAGCCCCGGAGTAGGGAATCAGCCCCAGCATTTT. The encoded protein is CASSPGVGNQPQHF.

The chain has TRBV5-1 and TRBJ1-4; no clear D. This CDR3 is built from 14 residues. Germline CDR1 and CDR2: SGHRS and YFSETQ. V gave up 3 bases and J gave up 0 bases, with 6 bases separating them. The CDR3 here is CASSSKPTNEKLFF. The CDR3 coding sequence is TGCGCCAGCAGCTCAAAGCCAACTAATGAAAAACTGTTTTTT.

The V call is TRBV9, the J call TRBJ2-1; possible D gene TRBD2, 6 bases. V lost 0 bases and J 6 bases, leaving 10 bases between the germline ends. In germline, CDR1 is SGDLS, CDR2 YYNGEE. The CDR3 has 14 residues. The CDR3 DNA reads TGTGCCAGCAGCGTAGGACGAGCGGGCAATGAGCAGTTCTTC. This gives the protein CASSVGRAGNEQFF.

There are a few counts of this clonotype. The chain is built from TRBV5-8 and TRBJ2-7; TRBD1 agrees at 8 bases. V lost 4 bases and J lost 4; bases outside the gene matches: 7. The CDR3 has 14 residues. CDR1 SGHTS and CDR2 YDEGEE come from the germline V gene. The chain's CDR3 is CASSRGTGLYEQYF. CDR3 in DNA: TGTGCCAGCAGCCGCGGGACAGGTCTTTACGAGCAGTACTTC.

This clonotype was recorded at least ten times. V gene TRBV5-6 combines with J gene TRBJ1-5; D unresolved. This CDR3 has 15 residues. Trimming cost V 0 bases and J 2 bases, with 9 bases left between them. Germline V CDR1 and CDR2: SGHDT, YYEEEE. The CDR3 coding sequence is TGTGCCAGCAGCTTGGGGGGATTTGGCAATCAGCCCCAGCATTTT. It encodes CASSLGGFGNQPQHF.

This clonotype was seen ten or more times. The V call is TRBV4-2, the J call TRBJ1-1; D is unclear. Trimming left V 0 bases short and J 0 bases short, with 8 bases between. Germline CDR1 LGHNA, CDR2 YNFKEQ. This CDR3 has 15 residues. CDR3 in amino acids: CASSQDWLLNTEAFF. CDR3 nucleotide sequence: TGTGCCAGCAGCCAAGATTGGCTACTGAACACTGAAGCTTTCTTT.

The V gene is TRBV11-2, the J gene TRBJ2-2; perhaps TRBD2 as D (6 bases). Germline V gene data show CDR1 as SGHAT and CDR2 as FQNNGV. The length of the CDR3 is 13 residues. Trimming shortened V by 5 bases and J by 6 bases, and 10 bases separated the two germline ends. The DNA of the CDR3 is TGTGCCAGCAGCGGGGGGTCGGCCGGGGAGCTGTTTTTT. As protein: CASSGGSAGELFF.

The genes are TRBV27 and TRBJ1-6; TRBD1 is a possible D gene (5 bases). The CDR3 runs to 18 residues. V was shortened by 0 bases and J by 6 bases, with 18 bases between the two germline ends. Germline V gene data show CDR1 as MNHEY and CDR2 as SMNVEV (reference sequence). CDR3 residues: CASSLSQPRGAFNSPLHF. In nucleotides, the CDR3 is TGTGCCAGCAGTTTATCTCAACCGCGCGGGGCCTTTAATTCACCCCTCCACTTT.